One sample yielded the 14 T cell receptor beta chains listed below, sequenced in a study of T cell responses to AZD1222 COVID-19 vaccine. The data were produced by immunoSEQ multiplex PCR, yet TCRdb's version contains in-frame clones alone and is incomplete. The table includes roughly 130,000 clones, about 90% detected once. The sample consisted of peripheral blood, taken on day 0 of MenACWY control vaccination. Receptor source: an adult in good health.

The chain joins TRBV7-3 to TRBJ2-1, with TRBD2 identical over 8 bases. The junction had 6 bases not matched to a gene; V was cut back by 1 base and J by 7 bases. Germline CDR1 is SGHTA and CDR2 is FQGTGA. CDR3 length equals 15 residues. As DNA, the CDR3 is TGTGCCAGCAGCTTAAGAGCGGGAGAGGGGAATGAGCAGTTCTTC. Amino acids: CASSLRAGEGNEQFF.

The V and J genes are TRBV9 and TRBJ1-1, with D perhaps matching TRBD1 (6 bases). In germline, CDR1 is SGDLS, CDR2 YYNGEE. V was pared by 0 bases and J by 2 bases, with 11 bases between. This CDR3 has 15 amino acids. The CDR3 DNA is TGTGCCAGCAGCGTAGCGGCCAGGGGAAACACTGAAGCTTTCTTT. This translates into CASSVAARGNTEAFF.

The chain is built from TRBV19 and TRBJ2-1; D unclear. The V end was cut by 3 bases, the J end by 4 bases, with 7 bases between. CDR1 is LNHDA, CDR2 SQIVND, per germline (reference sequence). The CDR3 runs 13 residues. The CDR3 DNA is TGTGCCAGTAGTATTATCTCTTACAATGAGCAGTTCTTC. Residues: CASSIISYNEQFF.

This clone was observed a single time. CDR3 region: CASSGGVGNQPQHF. The CDR3 nucleotides read TGCGCCAGCAGCGGGGGCGTGGGCAATCAGCCCCAGCATTTT. The chain recombines TRBV4-1 with TRBJ1-5; possible D gene TRBD1, 6 bases. V lost 5 bases, J lost 2 bases, and 10 bases lay in between. The CDR3 totals 14 residues. Germline CDR1 reads MGHRA; CDR2 reads YSYEKL.

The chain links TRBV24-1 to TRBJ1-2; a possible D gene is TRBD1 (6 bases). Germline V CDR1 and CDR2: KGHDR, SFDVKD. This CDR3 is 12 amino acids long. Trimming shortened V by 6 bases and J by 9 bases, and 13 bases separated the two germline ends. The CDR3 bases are TGTGCCACCAGTCTCTCAGGGGCGCGCTACACCTTC. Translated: CATSLSGARYTF.

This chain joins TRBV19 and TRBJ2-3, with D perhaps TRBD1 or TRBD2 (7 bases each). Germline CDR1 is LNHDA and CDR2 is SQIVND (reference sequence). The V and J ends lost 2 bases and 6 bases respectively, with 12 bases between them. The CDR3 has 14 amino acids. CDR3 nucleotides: TGTGCCAGTAGTATACAGGGGGGGTCGGATACGCAGTATTTT. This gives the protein CASSIQGGSDTQYF.

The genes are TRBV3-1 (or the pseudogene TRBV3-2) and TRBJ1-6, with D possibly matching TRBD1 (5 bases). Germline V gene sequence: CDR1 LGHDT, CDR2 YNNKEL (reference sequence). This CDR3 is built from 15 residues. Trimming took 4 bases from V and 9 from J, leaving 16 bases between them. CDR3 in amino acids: CASSLLIGGSSPLHF. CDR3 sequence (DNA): TGTGCCAGCAGCCTACTGATTGGGGGTAGTTCACCCCTCCACTTT.

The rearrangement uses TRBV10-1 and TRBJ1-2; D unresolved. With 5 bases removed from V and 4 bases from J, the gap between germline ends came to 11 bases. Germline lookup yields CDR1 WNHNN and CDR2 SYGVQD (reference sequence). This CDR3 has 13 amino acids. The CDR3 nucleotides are TGCGCCAGCAGTCCCAATCCTGGCTATGGCTACACCTTC. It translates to CASSPNPGYGYTF.

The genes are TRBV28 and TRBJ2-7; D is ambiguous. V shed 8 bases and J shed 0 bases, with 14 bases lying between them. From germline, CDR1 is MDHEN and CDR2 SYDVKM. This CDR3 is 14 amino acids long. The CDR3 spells CASRRQRLSYEQYF. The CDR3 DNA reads TGTGCCAGCCGCCGCCAGCGCCTCTCCTACGAGCAGTACTTC. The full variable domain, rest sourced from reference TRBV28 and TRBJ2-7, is DVKVTQSSRYLVKRTGEKVFLECVQDMDHENMFWYRQDPGLGLRLIYFSYDVKMKEKGDIPEGYSVSREKKERFSLILESASTNQTSMYLCASRRQRLSYEQYFGPGTRLTVT.

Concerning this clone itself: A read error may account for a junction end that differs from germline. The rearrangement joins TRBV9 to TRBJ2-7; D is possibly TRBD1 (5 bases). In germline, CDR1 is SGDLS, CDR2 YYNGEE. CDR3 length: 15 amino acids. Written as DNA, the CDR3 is TGTGCCAGCAGCGTAGTGACAGCGCCAACCTACGGGCAGTACTTC. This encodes CASSVVTAPTYGQYF.

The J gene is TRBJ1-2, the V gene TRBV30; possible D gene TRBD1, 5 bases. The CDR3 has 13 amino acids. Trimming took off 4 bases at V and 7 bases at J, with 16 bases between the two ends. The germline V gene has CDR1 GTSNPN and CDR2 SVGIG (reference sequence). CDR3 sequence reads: CAWTPFGTRGYTF. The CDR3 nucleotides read TGTGCCTGGACCCCCTTCGGGACCCGTGGCTACACCTTC. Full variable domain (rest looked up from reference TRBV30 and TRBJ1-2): SQTIHQWPATLVQPVGSPLSLECTVEGTSNPNLYWYRQAAGRGLQLLFYSVGIGQISSEVPQNLSASRPQDRQFILSSKKLLLSDSGFYLCAWTPFGTRGYTFGSGTRLTVV.

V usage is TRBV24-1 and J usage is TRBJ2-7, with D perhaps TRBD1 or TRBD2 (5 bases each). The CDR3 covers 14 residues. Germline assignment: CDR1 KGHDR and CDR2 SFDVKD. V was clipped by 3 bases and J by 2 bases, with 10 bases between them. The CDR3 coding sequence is TGTGCCACCAGTGATAGGGGACCCCCCTACGAGCAGTACTTC. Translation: CATSDRGPPYEQYF.

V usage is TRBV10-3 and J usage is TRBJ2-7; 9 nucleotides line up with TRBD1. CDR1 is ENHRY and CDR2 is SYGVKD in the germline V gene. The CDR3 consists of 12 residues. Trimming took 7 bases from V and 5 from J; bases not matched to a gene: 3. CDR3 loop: CAITGTGHEQYF. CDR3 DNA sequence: TGTGCCATCACCGGGACAGGGCACGAGCAGTACTTC.

In nucleotides, the CDR3 is TGTGCCAGCACCTCCTACTACGAGCAGTACTTC. As protein: CASTSYYEQYF. The rearrangement uses TRBV6-5 and TRBJ2-7, with D uncertain. CDR1 MNHEY and CDR2 SVGAGI come from the germline V gene. CDR3 length: 11 amino acids. V was pared by 7 bases and J by 3 bases, with 7 bases between.